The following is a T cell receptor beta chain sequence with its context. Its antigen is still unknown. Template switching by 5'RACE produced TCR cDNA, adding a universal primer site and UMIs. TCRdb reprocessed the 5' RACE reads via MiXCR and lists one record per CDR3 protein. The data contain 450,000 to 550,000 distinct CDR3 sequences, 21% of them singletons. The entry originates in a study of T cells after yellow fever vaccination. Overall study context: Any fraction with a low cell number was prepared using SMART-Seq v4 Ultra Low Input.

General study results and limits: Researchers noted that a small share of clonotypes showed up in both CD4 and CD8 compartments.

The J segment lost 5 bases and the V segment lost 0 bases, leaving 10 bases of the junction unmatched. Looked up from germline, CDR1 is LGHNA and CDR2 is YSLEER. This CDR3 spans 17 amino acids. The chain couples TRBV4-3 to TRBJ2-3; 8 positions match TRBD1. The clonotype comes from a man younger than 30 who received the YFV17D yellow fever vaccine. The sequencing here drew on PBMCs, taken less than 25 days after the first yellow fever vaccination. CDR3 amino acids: CASSQEDRTGFGDTQYF. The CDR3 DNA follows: TGCGCCAGCAGCCAAGAGGACAGGACAGGGTTTGGAGATACGCAGTATTTT.